This TCR beta chain was sequenced for a study of shared clonotypes between healthy human individuals. Method: immunoSEQ multiplex PCR; TCRdb's copy keeps in-frame clones and lacks some. This sample has fewer than 1.6 million clones, with approximately 98.5% found just once. Germline values: CDR1 SGHRS, CDR2 YFSETQ. The CDR3 has 14 residues. The ends lost 4 bases at V and 12 bases at J; junction bases unmatched: 15. The gene calls are TRBV5-1 and TRBJ2-7; 8 bases fit TRBD1. The material sequenced was naive CD4+ T cells sorted from blood. The subset denotes: CD45RA+ positively selected. This sequence originates from a young man in good health. CDR3 loop: CASSGQGTFDDRYF. DNA for the CDR3: TGCGCCAGCAGCGGACAGGGCACTTTTGACGACCGGTACTTC.